This TCR beta chain was retrieved from a study of shared T cell receptors in the human thymus (dated by TCRdb to about 2021). About the investigation overall: The study examined how self-reactive, shared T-cell receptor alpha chains are generated in the human thymus.

Libraries were made using the immunoSEQ multiplex PCR assay. This is the immuneACCESS table as TCRdb keeps it, with only in-frame sequences that have V and J called. A part of the clones is gone; compared with another copy, unresolved V genes explain less than half, and the rest is unexplained. The sample table records about 710,000 clones; 70% to 90% of these occur just once. Of the sample, 0.0094% is held by the ten largest clones. This clone was seen a handful of times. What antigen it recognizes has not been identified. Base qualities are not provided; no much larger clone lies one nucleotide away. The germline V gene (reference sequence) supplies CDR1 MNHEY and CDR2 SMNVEV. There are 19 amino acids in the CDR3, from cysteine to phenylalanine inclusive. The read is trimmed to its CDR3 DNA, 57 bases read in frame from base 1. The V end loses 1 base and the J end loses 5 bases, and a stretch of 26 bases separates them.

This sample also belongs to another study, concerning human thymus T cells. The second source states: Immunologically healthy infants undergoing open corrective cardiac surgery for congenital heart defects in Finland were used as donors. Thymus tissue was collected as surgical resects that were removed during corrective cardiac surgery. Both the thymic and the peripheral blood repertoires appeared to show biased V and J gene segment usage. The related research reported highly overlapping thymic TCR repertoires among unrelated individuals. The study used about 8 infant thymus samples plus four related peripheral blood samples to characterize TCR alpha and beta repertoires. The cohort included over five male and two female infants, with donor ages spanning 7 to 244 days. After being mechanically released from the tissue, thymocytes were kept at -70 degrees C in pellets of about 8.5-30 million cells. A QIAsymphony instrument was used to extract genomic DNA from frozen cell pellets. TCRB and TCRAD loci were amplified from a standardized quantity of quality-controlled genomic DNA using the immunoSEQ multiplex PCR assay. Amplicons spanned the V(D)J region at a length sufficient to cover the CDR3 and identify V and J genes. Amplicon sequencing was performed on an Illumina platform through the commercial immunoSEQ service. Primer bias and sequencing errors were corrected as previously described, and TCRAD and TCRB were defined on the basis of the IMGT database. immunoSEQ Analyzer 3.0 and VDJTools were used for repertoire analysis, which covered basic statistics, V/J segment usage, diversity estimates, rarefaction and pairwise overlap. To estimate diversity, the Chao1, ChaoE, Efron-Thisted, Shannon and inverse Simpson indices were applied, and diversity was also estimated on datasets down-sampled to the smallest sample. Repertoire overlap was determined by strict matching of CDR3 nucleotide sequence, V gene and J gene, and Jaccard-based multidimensional scaling clustering was applied. On average, about 800,000 unique TCRB clonotypes were obtained from thymus samples, compared with roughly 84,000 from blood samples.

The rearranged segments are TRBV27 and TRBJ2-5, with no D gene named confidently. This TCR was recovered from a boy under three years old with a congenital heart defect. Donor details come from another sample of the same person, matched by shared clones. Sequencing was done on a sample of thymocytes. The DNA reads TGTGCCAGCAGTTTATTGGCGATAGGTGGTCCCCGGAGTTTGGAGACCCAGTACTTC. Its product reads: CASSLLAIGGPRSLETQYF.